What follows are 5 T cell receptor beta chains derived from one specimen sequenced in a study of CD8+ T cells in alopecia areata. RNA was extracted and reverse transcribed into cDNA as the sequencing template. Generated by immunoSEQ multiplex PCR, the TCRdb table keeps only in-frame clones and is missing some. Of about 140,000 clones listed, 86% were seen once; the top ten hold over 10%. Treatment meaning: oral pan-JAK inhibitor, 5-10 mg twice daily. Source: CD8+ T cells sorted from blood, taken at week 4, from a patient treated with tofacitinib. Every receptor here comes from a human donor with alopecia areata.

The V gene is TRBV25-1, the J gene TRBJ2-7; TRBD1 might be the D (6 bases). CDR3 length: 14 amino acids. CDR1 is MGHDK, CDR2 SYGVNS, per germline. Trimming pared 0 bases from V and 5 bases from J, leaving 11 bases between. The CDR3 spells CASSEYRGVDEQYF. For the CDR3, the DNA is TGTGCCAGCAGTGAATACAGGGGCGTCGACGAGCAGTACTTC.

CDR3 nucleotide sequence: TGCAGCGTTGCCTTGAGCGGCGAGCAGTACTTC. It encodes CSVALSGEQYF. The chain has TRBV29-1 and TRBJ2-7; a weak D match, TRBD2 (5 bases). CDR1 is SQVTM and CDR2 is ANQGSEA in the germline V gene. The V end was cut by 4 bases, the J end by 6 bases, with 10 bases between. The CDR3 consists of 11 residues.

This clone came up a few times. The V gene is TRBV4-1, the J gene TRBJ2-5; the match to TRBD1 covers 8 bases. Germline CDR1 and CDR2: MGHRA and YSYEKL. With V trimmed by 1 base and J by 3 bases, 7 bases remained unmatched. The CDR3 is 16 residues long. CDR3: CASSQVSGQGEETQYF. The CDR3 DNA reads TGCGCCAGCAGCCAAGTCTCCGGACAGGGCGAAGAGACCCAGTACTTC.

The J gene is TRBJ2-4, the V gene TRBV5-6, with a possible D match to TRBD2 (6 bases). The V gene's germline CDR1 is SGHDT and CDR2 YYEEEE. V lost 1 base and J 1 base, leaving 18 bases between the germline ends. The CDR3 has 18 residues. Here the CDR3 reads CASSLTSPGPMAKNIQYF. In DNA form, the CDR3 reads TGTGCCAGCAGCTTGACTAGCCCGGGGCCTATGGCCAAAAACATTCAGTACTTC. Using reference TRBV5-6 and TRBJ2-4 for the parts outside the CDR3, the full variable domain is DAGVTQSPTHLIKTRGQQVTLRCSPKSGHDTVSWYQQALGQGPQFIFQYYEEEERQRGNFPDRFSGHQFPNYSSELNVNALLLGDSALYLCASSLTSPGPMAKNIQYFGAGTRLSVL.

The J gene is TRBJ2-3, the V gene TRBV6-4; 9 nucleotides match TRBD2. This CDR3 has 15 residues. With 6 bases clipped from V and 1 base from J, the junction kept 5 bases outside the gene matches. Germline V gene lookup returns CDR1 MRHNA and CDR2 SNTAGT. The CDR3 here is CASRAGLAGTDTQYF. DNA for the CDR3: TGTGCCAGCAGGGCGGGACTAGCAGGCACAGATACGCAGTATTTT.